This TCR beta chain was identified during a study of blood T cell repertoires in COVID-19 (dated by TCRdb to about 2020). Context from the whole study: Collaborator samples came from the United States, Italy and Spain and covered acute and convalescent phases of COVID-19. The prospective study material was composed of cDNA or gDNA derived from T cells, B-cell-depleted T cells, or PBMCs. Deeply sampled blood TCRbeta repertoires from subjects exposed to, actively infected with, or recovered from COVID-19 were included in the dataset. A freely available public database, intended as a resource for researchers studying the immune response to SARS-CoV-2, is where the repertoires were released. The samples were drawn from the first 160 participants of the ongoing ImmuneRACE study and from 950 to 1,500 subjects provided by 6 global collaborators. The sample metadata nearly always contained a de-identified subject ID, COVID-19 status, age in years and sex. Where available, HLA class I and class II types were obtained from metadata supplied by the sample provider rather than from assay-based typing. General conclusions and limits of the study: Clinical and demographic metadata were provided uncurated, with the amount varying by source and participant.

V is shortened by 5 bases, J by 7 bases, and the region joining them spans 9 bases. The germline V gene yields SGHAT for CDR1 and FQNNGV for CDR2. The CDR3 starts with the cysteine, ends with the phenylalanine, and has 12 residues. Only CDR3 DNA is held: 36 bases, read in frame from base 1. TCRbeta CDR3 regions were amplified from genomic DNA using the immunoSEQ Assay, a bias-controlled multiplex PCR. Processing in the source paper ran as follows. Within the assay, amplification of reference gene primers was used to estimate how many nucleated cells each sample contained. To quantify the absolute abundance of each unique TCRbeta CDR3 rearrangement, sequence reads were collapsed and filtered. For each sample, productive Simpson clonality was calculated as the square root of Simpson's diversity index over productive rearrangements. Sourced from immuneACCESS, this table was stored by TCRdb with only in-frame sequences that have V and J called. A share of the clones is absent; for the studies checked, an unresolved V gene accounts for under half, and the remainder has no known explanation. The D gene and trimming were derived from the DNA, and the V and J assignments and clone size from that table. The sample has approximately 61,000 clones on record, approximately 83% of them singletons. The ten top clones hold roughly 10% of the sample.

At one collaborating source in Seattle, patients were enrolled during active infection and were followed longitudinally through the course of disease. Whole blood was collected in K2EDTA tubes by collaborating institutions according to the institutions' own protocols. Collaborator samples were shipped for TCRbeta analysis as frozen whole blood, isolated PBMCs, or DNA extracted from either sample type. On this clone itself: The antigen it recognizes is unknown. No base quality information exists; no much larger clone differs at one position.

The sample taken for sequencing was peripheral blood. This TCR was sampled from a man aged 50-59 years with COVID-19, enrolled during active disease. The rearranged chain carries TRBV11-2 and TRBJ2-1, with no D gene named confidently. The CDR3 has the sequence CASSPYWNEQFF. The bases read TGTGCCAGCAGCCCCTATTGGAATGAGCAGTTCTTC.